The 29 T cell receptor beta chains reported below all come from one sample, sequenced in a study of PD-1 blockade in classical Hodgkin lymphoma. Patients all relapsed after autologous stem cell transplantation, and there was variation in brentuximab vedotin exposure. The table came from immunoSEQ multiplex PCR; TCRdb's copy has only in-frame clones and leaves some out. The sample has 30,000 to 40,000 clones; approximately 82% are singletons. The sample was peripheral blood mononuclear cells (PBMCs), taken before the second cycle of nivolumab. These receptors originate from a human donor with classical Hodgkin lymphoma.

As to this clone: A junction boundary mismatches the germline segment, possibly from a read error. This rearrangement joins TRBV5-8 to TRBJ2-7, with a tentative D call TRBD1 (6 bases). Germline loops: CDR1 SGHTS, CDR2 YDEGEE. The CDR3 length is 15 residues. The CDR3 coding sequence is TGCGCCAGCAGCCAAGAAGGACAGCTTTCCTACGAGCAGTACTTC. Translated: CASSQEGQLSYEQYF.

This chain uses TRBV2 with TRBJ2-7; 8 bases line up with TRBD1. Germline-derived CDR1 and CDR2 are SNHLY and FYNNEI. The CDR3 extends over 14 amino acids. V gave up 8 bases and J gave up 0 bases; unmatched junction bases: 6. Here the CDR3 reads CASPGQGPSYEQYF. CDR3 DNA sequence: TGTGCCAGCCCCGGACAGGGACCCTCCTACGAGCAGTACTTC.

The CDR3 here is CASSLRVRGNEQFF. CDR3 sequence (DNA): TGTGCCAGCAGTTTACGTGTCAGGGGCAATGAGCAGTTCTTC. The V and J genes are TRBV27 and TRBJ2-1; D may be TRBD1 (6 bases). V was trimmed by 2 bases and J by 6 bases, leaving 11 bases between them. Per the germline V gene, CDR1 is MNHEY and CDR2 is SMNVEV (reference sequence). This CDR3 has 14 amino acids.

The CDR3 region is CASMPGLAHHNEQFF. The CDR3 coding sequence is TGTGCCAGTATGCCGGGACTAGCCCACCACAATGAGCAGTTCTTC. The V and J genes are TRBV19 and TRBJ2-1; 9 nucleotides match TRBD2. V shed 7 bases and J 5 bases; nucleotides not matched to a gene: 9. The CDR3 has 15 residues. Germline V gives CDR1 LNHDA, CDR2 SQIVND (reference sequence).

This clone was picked up a small number of times. V is TRBV15 and J is TRBJ2-7; no definite D call. Germline-derived CDR1 and CDR2 are LNHNV and YYDKDF (reference sequence). The CDR3 has 14 amino acids. The V gene lost 1 base and the J gene lost 1 base, with 8 bases spanning the gap. The CDR3 DNA reads as TGTGCCACCAGCAGAGGGGCCGAGTCCTACGAGCAGTACTTC. It yields the protein CATSRGAESYEQYF.

V gene TRBV11-3 combines with J gene TRBJ2-7, with D perhaps TRBD2 (6 bases). The V and J ends lost 5 bases and 4 bases respectively, with 18 bases between them. This CDR3 spans 15 amino acids. Germline V gene data show CDR1 as SGHNT and CDR2 as YENEEA. In nucleotides, the CDR3 is TGTGCCAGCAGCCGGGGGACGGGCGAGGGTTACGAGCAGTACTTC. Its translation is CASSRGTGEGYEQYF.

The chain carries TRBV27 and TRBJ1-2, with D possibly matching TRBD1 (5 bases). The CDR3 is 15 residues long. The germline CDR1 and CDR2 sequences are MNHEY and SMNVEV (reference sequence). V was trimmed by 2 bases and J by 8 bases, leaving 18 bases between them. The CDR3 DNA reads as TGTGCCAGCAGTTTAAGTTACGGCAGGGTAGACGGCTACACCTTC. Translation gives CASSLSYGRVDGYTF.

This clone was seen only a few times. The chain carries TRBV6-5 and TRBJ1-5; D unresolved. V lost 0 bases, J lost 7 bases, and 7 bases lay in between. Looked up from germline, CDR1 is MNHEY and CDR2 is SVGAGI. This CDR3 spans 13 amino acids. The chain's CDR3 is CASSYSREQPQHF. In DNA, the CDR3 is TGTGCCAGCAGTTACTCAAGGGAACAGCCCCAGCATTTT.

The genes are TRBV27 and TRBJ2-1, with TRBD1 matching over 10 bases. This CDR3 comprises 16 residues. With 5 bases clipped from V and 4 bases from J, the junction kept 8 bases outside the gene matches. Germline values: CDR1 MNHEY, CDR2 SMNVEV (reference sequence). The CDR3 loop is CASSTTWDRGYNEQFF. The CDR3 nucleotides read TGTGCCAGCAGTACAACCTGGGACAGGGGATACAATGAGCAGTTCTTC.

This chain uses TRBV5-5 with TRBJ2-1; D is unresolved. From germline, CDR1 is SGHKS and CDR2 YYEKEE (reference sequence). V was cut by 5 bases and J by 0 bases, with 9 bases left in between. The CDR3 is 14 residues long. CDR3 protein: CASSWSSSYNEQFF. The DNA for the CDR3 is TGTGCCAGCAGTTGGAGTAGCTCCTACAATGAGCAGTTCTTC.

The chain recombines TRBV19 with TRBJ1-2; possibly TRBD1 for D (5 bases). The CDR3 length is 14 residues. Looked up from germline, CDR1 is LNHDA and CDR2 is SQIVND (reference sequence). V lost 4 bases to trimming and J lost 1 base, with 10 bases between them. Here the CDR3 reads CASSRQTVNYGYTF. CDR3 sequence (DNA): TGTGCCAGTAGTAGGCAGACAGTTAACTATGGCTACACCTTC.

The genes are TRBV7-2 and TRBJ1-2; D possibly corresponds to TRBD1 (6 bases). Germline CDR1 and CDR2: SGHTA and FQGNSA. The length of the CDR3 is 14 residues. Trimming took off 5 bases at V and 0 bases at J, with 10 bases between the two ends. The CDR3 region has the DNA TGTGCCAGCAGCCGGGACACCACTAACTATGGCTACACCTTC. It specifies CASSRDTTNYGYTF.

This clone was found once. The rearrangement joins TRBV7-2 to TRBJ2-4; the D gene could be TRBD1 or TRBD2 (5 bases each). The CDR3 has 15 residues. Deletions cut 3 bases from V and 4 bases from J, with 13 bases between. Germline lookup yields CDR1 SGHTA and CDR2 FQGNSA. The CDR3 bases are TGTGCCAGCAGCTTTAAATCCGGGGCGAAAAACATTCAGTACTTC. This translates into CASSFKSGAKNIQYF.

The chain combines TRBV7-2 with TRBJ2-3; 7 bases line up with TRBD2. This CDR3 is built from 14 residues. CDR1 and CDR2 from the germline V gene are SGHTA and FQGNSA. J was trimmed by 2 bases and V by 5 bases; bases with no gene match: 4. CDR3 amino acids: CASSHRLATDTQYF. CDR3 in DNA: TGTGCCAGCAGCCATCGACTAGCCACAGATACGCAGTATTTT.

V and J are TRBV28 and TRBJ2-3; the match to TRBD2 covers 12 bases. Germline CDR1 MDHEN, CDR2 SYDVKM. The CDR3 covers 12 residues. V lost 10 bases, J lost 14 bases, and 10 bases stayed unmatched. The CDR3, as DNA: TGTGCCACTACTAGCGGGGGGCCCCTCCCGTATTTT. The encoded protein is CATTSGGPLPYF.

The chain is built from TRBV7-9 and TRBJ2-5; D might be TRBD1 or TRBD2, each matching 5 bases. Germline assignment: CDR1 SEHNR and CDR2 FQNEAQ (reference sequence). This CDR3 spans 16 amino acids. V was shortened by 3 bases and J by 5 bases, with 19 bases between the two germline ends. CDR3 sequence reads: CASSFPSGGSGETQYF. For the CDR3, the DNA is TGTGCCAGCAGCTTTCCTAGTGGGGGTTCCGGGGAGACCCAGTACTTC.

The rearrangement links TRBV5-6 to TRBJ2-7; TRBD2 matches 7 bases. This CDR3 contains 14 residues. Per the germline V gene, CDR1 is SGHDT and CDR2 is YYEEEE. V trimming: 4 bases; J trimming: 3 bases; junction bases outside the gene matches: 7. This CDR3 is CASSLGGAGYEQYF. The CDR3 DNA follows: TGTGCCAGCAGCCTGGGAGGGGCCGGCTACGAGCAGTACTTC.

This clone was observed a few times. V gene TRBV20-1 combines with J gene TRBJ2-1, with TRBD2 matching 8 bases. The CDR3 consists of 11 residues. Trimming removed 8 bases from V and 9 bases from J; junction bases left unmatched: 6. From germline, CDR1 is DFQATT and CDR2 SNEGSKA (reference sequence). The CDR3 region has the DNA TGCAGTAGTAGCGGGGAAGCTGAGCAGTTCTTC. This codes for CSSSGEAEQFF.

This clone was observed a single time. The chain is built from TRBV27 and TRBJ2-5, with TRBD2 identical over 8 bases. The end of the DNA fits TRBJ2-7 better, so the J call may be wrong. CDR1 is MNHEY, CDR2 SMNVEV, per germline (reference sequence). The CDR3 is 15 residues long. In nucleotides, the CDR3 is TGTGCCAGCAGTTTTAGGGCGGGGGGTGGATACGAGCAGTACTTC. It is translated as CASSFRAGGGYEQYF.

V is TRBV6-1 and J is TRBJ1-2; D is unclear. This CDR3 has 16 residues. The V end was cut by 2 bases, the J end by 3 bases, with 16 bases between. Germline loops: CDR1 MNHNS, CDR2 SASEGT. This CDR3 is CASSEILSQPDYGYTF. CDR3 nucleotide sequence: TGTGCCAGCAGTGAAATCTTGAGCCAACCTGACTATGGCTACACCTTC.

The chain combines TRBV4-1 with TRBJ2-3; D may be TRBD2 (6 bases). This CDR3 contains 15 residues. Germline V gene data show CDR1 as MGHRA and CDR2 as YSYEKL. Trimming cost V 2 bases and J 1 base, with 10 bases left between them. CDR3 nucleotides: TGCGCCAGCAGCCAAAATACGGGGGGCACAGATACGCAGTATTTT. Encoded protein: CASSQNTGGTDTQYF.

The chain carries TRBV4-2 and TRBJ2-1, with 9 bases identical to TRBD2. CDR3 length: 16 residues. Trimming took 1 base from V and 5 from J; bases not matched to a gene: 6. CDR1 is LGHNA and CDR2 is YNFKEQ in the germline V gene. In nucleotides, the CDR3 is TGTGCCAGCAGCCAAGCACGGTCTAGCGGGGACAATGAGCAGTTCTTC. Its translation: CASSQARSSGDNEQFF.

This clone was seen a handful of times. The genes are TRBV7-2 and TRBJ2-2, with 10 nucleotides matching TRBD2. Looked up from germline, CDR1 is SGHTA and CDR2 is FQGNSA. The CDR3 contains 16 residues. After removal of 1 base from V and 2 bases from J, the junction contained 1 base not matched to a gene. Here the CDR3 DNA reads TGTGCCAGCAGCTTAGAGCGGGGGGGAAACACCGGGGAGCTGTTTTTT. Its protein is CASSLERGGNTGELFF.

V is TRBV18 and J is TRBJ2-4; 7 bases are a match to TRBD1. V shed 5 bases, J shed 5 bases, and the junction held 9 bases outside the gene matches. There are 15 residues in the CDR3. Germline lookup yields CDR1 KGHSH and CDR2 LQKENI. CDR3 in DNA: TGTGCCAGCTCAGCACGCTCAGGACAGGAAAACATTCAGTACTTC. It specifies CASSARSGQENIQYF.

The rearrangement uses TRBV5-5 and TRBJ1-6; tentative D call: TRBD1 (5 bases). There are 15 residues in the CDR3. Germline values: CDR1 SGHKS, CDR2 YYEKEE (reference sequence). V lost 0 bases and J 4 bases, leaving 8 bases between the germline ends. The CDR3 reads CASSLAGRYNSPLHF. CDR3 sequence (DNA): TGTGCCAGCAGCTTGGCAGGGAGGTATAATTCACCCCTCCACTTT.

This chain uses TRBV14 with TRBJ1-5; D unclear. CDR3 length equals 13 residues. Germline lookup yields CDR1 SGHDN and CDR2 FVKESK. Trimming took off 3 bases at V and 3 bases at J, with 6 bases between the two ends. As DNA, the CDR3 is TGTGCCAGCAGCCAGAGCCTCAATCAGCCCCAGCATTTT. Translation gives CASSQSLNQPQHF.

There are a few counts of this clone. J is TRBJ2-7 and V is TRBV4-2; D is perhaps TRBD2 (6 bases). Trimming stripped 4 bases from V and 3 bases from J, with 13 bases between. Germline assignment: CDR1 LGHNA and CDR2 YNFKEQ. The CDR3 sequence is 14 residues long. Here the CDR3 DNA reads TGTGCCAGCAGCCCACGGGGGTTAAGCTACGAGCAGTACTTC. Amino acid sequence: CASSPRGLSYEQYF.

In nucleotides, the CDR3 is TGTGCCTGGAGCCAGGAGTATAGCTCTGGGGCCAACGTCCTGACTTTC. Translation: CAWSQEYSSGANVLTF. The chain joins TRBV30 to TRBJ2-6; unclear D gene. Germline loops: CDR1 GTSNPN, CDR2 SVGIG (reference sequence). The CDR3 runs 16 residues. V was cut by 3 bases and J by 0 bases, with 12 bases left in between.

This clone turned up a few times. The rearrangement links TRBV27 to TRBJ2-3, with D hard to call. V was cut by 3 bases and J by 6 bases, with 13 bases left in between. Germline V lookup: CDR1 MNHEY, CDR2 SMNVEV (reference sequence). The length of the CDR3 is 14 residues. The CDR3 DNA is TGTGCCAGCAGTTTGTCGCGGTCGGACGATACGCAGTATTTT. Protein sequence: CASSLSRSDDTQYF.